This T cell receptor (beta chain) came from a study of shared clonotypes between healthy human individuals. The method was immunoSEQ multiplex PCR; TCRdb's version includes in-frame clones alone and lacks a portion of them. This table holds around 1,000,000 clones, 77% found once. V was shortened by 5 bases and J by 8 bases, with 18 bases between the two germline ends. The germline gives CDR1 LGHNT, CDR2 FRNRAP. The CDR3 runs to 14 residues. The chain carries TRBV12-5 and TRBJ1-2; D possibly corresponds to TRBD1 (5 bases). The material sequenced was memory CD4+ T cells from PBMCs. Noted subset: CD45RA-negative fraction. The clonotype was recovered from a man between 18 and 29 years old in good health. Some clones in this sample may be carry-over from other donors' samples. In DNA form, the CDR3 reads TGTGCTAGTGGTCCTTCGGGGGTAGGTCGGGGCTACACCTTC. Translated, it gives CASGPSGVGRGYTF.